These T cell receptor beta chains were read from a single sample in a study of T cells in Graves' hyperthyroidism and ophthalmopathy. MiXCR was run by TCRdb on the multiplex PCR reads, yielding one entry per CDR3 protein. The sample records roughly 800,000 distinct CDR3 sequences, roughly 40% being singletons. Input material: blood. Receptor source: a man aged 18 to 29 with Graves' hyperthyroidism. CDR3s leave out the opening cysteine and the closing phenylalanine or tryptophan. Fields, in order: V gene, CDR3 length, J gene, CDR3 protein.

>TRBV19|11|TRBJ2-3
ASSHPFTDTQY
>TRBV14|11|TRBJ2-2
ASSQAYTGELF
>TRBV9|13|TRBJ1-1
ASSVVGKGNTEAF
>TRBV4-1|12|TRBJ2-5
ASSQGLGGETQY
>TRBV5-6|12|TRBJ1-5
ASSSLREDQPQH
>TRBV19|12|TRBJ1-1
ASSTWTGGSEAF
>TRBV7-8|14|TRBJ1-4
ASSFGRAITNEKLF
>TRBV7-2|10|TRBJ2-7
ASSPGPDEQY
>TRBV20-1|12|TRBJ1-2
SALRGTGEGGYT
>TRBV19|11|TRBJ1-1
ASGQGRGTEAF
>TRBV5-5|13|TRBJ1-2
ASSPGTVHNYGYT
>TRBV7-2|13|TRBJ2-7
ASSPRTGTPDEQY
>TRBV29-1|10|TRBJ1-1
SAGGRNTEAF
>TRBV7-6|16|TRBJ1-2
ASSSPGETDERGYGYT
>TRBV6-2/TRBV6-3|11|TRBJ2-7
ASSSDYYHEQY
>TRBV2|11|TRBJ2-7
ASSDDRSYEQY
>TRBV6-1|12|TRBJ1-5
ASSEIRVGQPQH
>TRBV2|14|TRBJ2-5
ASSEPLAGVTETQY